The 27 T cell receptor beta chains below all came from one sample that was sequenced in a study of T-cell reconstitution after alpha-beta-depleted transplantation in children. Researchers prepared the TCRbeta library using unique molecular identifiers, the study reports. TCRdb independently ran MiXCR on the PCR reads; one entry per CDR3 protein. This table has some 350,000 distinct CDR3 sequences, about a tenth appearing once. The sequencing here drew on PBMCs from the stem cell graft donor, taken from the stem cell graft. All receptors come from a human donor who donated a stem cell graft to a child with acute lymphoblastic leukemia.

This clonotype was detected ten times or more. This chain joins TRBV4-1 and TRBJ2-7; D is undetermined. Germline CDR1 and CDR2: MGHRA and YSYEKL. The length of the CDR3 is 18 residues. V was clipped by 1 base and J by 3 bases, with 22 bases between them. This CDR3 is CASSQALPPAILGYEQYF. CDR3 in DNA: TGCGCCAGCAGCCAAGCACTTCCGCCCGCCATCCTGGGCTACGAGCAGTACTTC.

The V gene is TRBV12-3 or TRBV12-4, the J gene TRBJ2-5, with TRBD2 matching 9 bases. V trimming: 3 bases; J trimming: 1 base; junction bases outside the gene matches: 6. The CDR3 spans 16 residues. This CDR3 reads CASSFRLAEFQETQYF. CDR3 coding DNA: TGTGCCAGCAGTTTTCGACTAGCGGAATTCCAAGAGACCCAGTACTTC.

This clonotype has at least ten counts. V gene TRBV6-5 combines with J gene TRBJ2-2; 11 bases match TRBD1. The V gene's germline CDR1 is MNHEY and CDR2 SVGAGI. J lost 4 bases, V lost 2 bases, and 6 bases had no gene match. The CDR3 loop spans 17 amino acids. CDR3 in DNA: TGTGCCAGCAGTTACGGACAGGGGGCGCAGATCACCGGGGAGCTGTTTTTT. This gives the protein CASSYGQGAQITGELFF.

There are a few counts of this clonotype. J is TRBJ2-7 and V is TRBV12-3 or TRBV12-4; D is undetermined. Deletions cut 0 bases from V and 7 bases from J, with 7 bases between. The CDR3 covers 12 residues. CDR3 sequence: CASSLALREQYF. CDR3 nucleotides: TGTGCCAGCAGTTTAGCGCTGAGGGAGCAGTACTTC.

This clonotype has at least ten counts. This chain links TRBV4-1 with TRBJ2-7; 8 positions match TRBD1. Germline V gene sequence: CDR1 MGHRA, CDR2 YSYEKL. V trimming: 4 bases; J trimming: 5 bases; junction bases outside the gene matches: 7. The CDR3 length is 14 residues. CDR3 region: CASSLTGAVDEQYF. The CDR3 bases are TGCGCCAGCAGCCTGACAGGGGCTGTCGACGAGCAGTACTTC.

This clonotype was seen ten or more times. The chain links TRBV7-9 to TRBJ2-5; D not resolved. The CDR3 is 15 residues long. V was trimmed by 1 base and J by 1 base, leaving 10 bases between them. Per germline, CDR1 SEHNR and CDR2 FQNEAQ (reference sequence). The CDR3 spells CASSLGYRAQETQYF. DNA of the CDR3: TGTGCCAGCAGCTTAGGATACCGGGCCCAAGAGACCCAGTACTTC.

As to this clonotype: A much larger clone sits a single nucleotide away, making a read error possible. V and J are TRBV7-9 and TRBJ2-7; 9 bases line up with TRBD2. This CDR3 has 15 amino acids. CDR1 and CDR2 from the germline V gene are SEHNR and FQNEAQ (reference sequence). The CDR3 sequence is CASSPGLARTYEHYF. DNA for the CDR3: TGTGCCAGCAGCCCCGGACTAGCGCGCACCTACGAGCACTACTTC.

There are a few counts of this clonotype. The chain has TRBV10-3 and TRBJ2-5; D is unresolved. From germline, CDR1 is ENHRY and CDR2 SYGVKD. This CDR3 is 13 amino acids long. The ends were cut back, 4 bases at V and 1 base at J, with 7 bases in the middle. The CDR3 DNA reads as TGTGCCATCAGTGGGACGGTCCAAGAGACCCAGTACTTC. This gives the protein CAISGTVQETQYF.

This clonotype was observed a few times. The chain uses TRBV5-1 and TRBJ1-2; D is uncertain. The CDR3 is made up of 12 amino acids. Germline lookup yields CDR1 SGHRS and CDR2 YFSETQ. Trimming pared 6 bases from V and 6 bases from J, leaving 12 bases between. CDR3 nucleotides: TGCGCCAGCATGGGAATTTTGGATGGCTACACCTTC. Protein product: CASMGILDGYTF.

This clonotype has more than one count but fewer than ten. This rearrangement joins TRBV5-1 to TRBJ2-3; TRBD2 matches 12 bases. CDR1 is SGHRS, CDR2 YFSETQ, per germline. This CDR3 is built from 16 residues. The V segment lost 3 bases and the J segment 0 bases; nucleotides outside the gene matches: 2. CDR3 DNA sequence: TGCGCCAGCAGCTGGGGGACTAGCGGGAGCACAGATACGCAGTATTTT. Protein: CASSWGTSGSTDTQYF. Full variable domain (missing parts from reference TRBV5-1 and TRBJ2-3): KAGVTQTPRYLIKTRGQQVTLSCSPISGHRSVSWYQQTPGQGLQFLFEYFSETQRNKGNFPGRFSGRQFSNSRSEMNVSTLELGDSALYLCASSWGTSGSTDTQYFGPGTRLTVL.

The rearrangement joins TRBV15 to TRBJ2-1, with D unresolved. Looked up from germline, CDR1 is LNHNV and CDR2 is YYDKDF (reference sequence). V was cut by 5 bases and J by 0 bases, with 11 bases left in between. There are 15 residues in the CDR3. CDR3 bases: TGTGCCACCAGCGAAGACATGAGCTCCTACAATGAGCAGTTCTTC. It encodes CATSEDMSSYNEQFF.

The chain has TRBV12-3 or TRBV12-4 and TRBJ1-2, with D unclear. V dropped 5 bases and J dropped 4 bases, with 5 bases sitting between them. This CDR3 is 11 amino acids long. CDR3 nucleotides: TGTGCCAGCAGTCGAAGCTATGGCTACACCTTC. This codes for CASSRSYGYTF.

Many counts were recorded for this clonotype. The V and J genes are TRBV5-1 and TRBJ2-7; 9 bases fit TRBD1. The J segment lost 3 bases and the V segment lost 4 bases, leaving 2 bases of the junction unmatched. The CDR3 is made up of 13 amino acids. Germline assignment: CDR1 SGHRS and CDR2 YFSETQ. This CDR3 reads CASSEDRGYEQYF. The DNA of the CDR3 is TGCGCCAGCAGCGAGGACAGGGGCTACGAGCAGTACTTC.

Only a few counts were recorded for this clonotype. The CDR3 DNA reads TGTGCCAGCAGTTTATCGGAATACAATGAGCAGTTCTTC. Protein: CASSLSEYNEQFF. The chain carries TRBV27 and TRBJ2-1; D is undetermined. The CDR3 has 13 residues. Deletions cut 0 bases from V and 4 bases from J, with 4 bases between. Germline assignment: CDR1 MNHEY and CDR2 SMNVEV (reference sequence).

The chain uses TRBV6-5 and TRBJ1-6; D is unclear. The CDR3 consists of 16 residues. CDR1 and CDR2 (germline): MNHEY, SVGAGI. Deletions cut 2 bases from V and 0 bases from J, with 8 bases between. CDR3 sequence: CASSYRRSSYNSPLHF. CDR3 in DNA: TGTGCCAGCAGTTACCGGAGGAGCTCCTATAATTCACCCCTCCACTTT.

J is TRBJ2-7 and V is TRBV5-1; a weak D match, TRBD1 (5 bases). The CDR3 spans 13 residues. V was cut by 4 bases and J by 3 bases, with 11 bases left in between. CDR1 is SGHRS and CDR2 is YFSETQ in the germline V gene. CDR3 in DNA: TGCGCCAGCAGCCTTCACAGGTTCTACGAGCAGTACTTC. Its translation is CASSLHRFYEQYF.

This clonotype has more than one count but fewer than ten. The genes are TRBV27 and TRBJ2-7; D gene ambiguous. The V end lost 0 bases, the J end lost 5 bases, and 14 bases lay between the germline ends. The CDR3 totals 15 residues. Germline V CDR1 and CDR2: MNHEY, SMNVEV (reference sequence). The CDR3 sequence is CASSLSGWQANEQYF. In DNA form, the CDR3 reads TGTGCCAGCAGTTTATCTGGGTGGCAGGCGAACGAGCAGTACTTC.

This clonotype has ten or more counts. J is TRBJ2-1 and V is TRBV6-4, with D perhaps being TRBD1 or TRBD2 (5 bases each). Per germline, CDR1 MRHNA and CDR2 SNTAGT. The CDR3 loop spans 10 amino acids. With 8 bases removed from V and 8 bases from J, the gap between germline ends came to 7 bases. The CDR3 is CASGDDEQFF. CDR3 coding DNA: TGTGCCAGCGGGGACGATGAGCAGTTCTTC.

J is TRBJ2-7 and V is TRBV7-9; D gene unclear. The V and J ends lost 0 bases and 5 bases respectively, with 11 bases between them. The CDR3 covers 14 residues. In germline, CDR1 is SEHNR, CDR2 FQNEAQ (reference sequence). The CDR3 DNA follows: TGTGCCAGCAGCTTAGCAGGCAGTAGCCACGAGCAGTACTTC. Translation: CASSLAGSSHEQYF.

The sample holds a few counts of this clonotype. The chain carries TRBV6-5 and TRBJ2-1; no reliable D call. There are 15 residues in the CDR3. Between the trimmed V and J ends, which lost 2 bases and 0 bases, there was a span of 8 bases. Germline loops: CDR1 MNHEY, CDR2 SVGAGI. The CDR3 spells CASSYGPDSYNEQFF. In DNA, the CDR3 is TGTGCCAGCAGTTACGGCCCGGACTCCTACAATGAGCAGTTCTTC.

The chain joins TRBV7-9 to TRBJ2-7, with D perhaps matching TRBD1 (6 bases). CDR3 size: 14 residues. V was trimmed by 8 bases and J by 5 bases, leaving 19 bases between them. CDR1 and CDR2 (germline): SEHNR, FQNEAQ (reference sequence). DNA for the CDR3: TGTGCCAGCCGAGACAGGTTTGGTAGCGACGAGCAGTACTTC. Its protein is CASRDRFGSDEQYF.

This clonotype was observed a handful of times. V is TRBV11-3 and J is TRBJ2-1, with 8 bases lining up with TRBD2. Germline V CDR1 and CDR2: SGHNT, YENEEA. The ends lost 3 bases at V and 8 bases at J; junction bases unmatched: 12. CDR3 size: 16 residues. CDR3 residues: CASSFSAGVGLHEQFF. CDR3 nucleotide sequence: TGTGCCAGCAGCTTCTCAGCGGGAGTGGGGCTTCATGAGCAGTTCTTC. Full variable domain (missing parts from reference TRBV11-3 and TRBJ2-1): EAGVVQSPRYKIIEKKQPVAFWCNPISGHNTLYWYLQNLGQGPELLIRYENEEAVDDSQLPKDRFSAERLKGVDSTLKIQPAELGDSAVYLCASSFSAGVGLHEQFFGPGTRLTVL.

The chain carries TRBV3-1 and TRBJ1-1; the D gene is possibly TRBD1 (5 bases). From germline, CDR1 is LGHDT and CDR2 YNNKEL (reference sequence). The CDR3 is 14 amino acids. V lost 1 base and J 2 bases, leaving 8 bases between the germline ends. CDR3 DNA sequence: TGTGCCAGCAGCCAAGTGCAGGGTAACACTGAAGCTTTCTTT. Protein sequence: CASSQVQGNTEAFF.

This clonotype was counted a few times. This chain connects TRBV27 to TRBJ2-3; D remains unclear. V was cut by 9 bases and J by 2 bases, with 6 bases left in between. The length of the CDR3 is 11 residues. Germline V lookup: CDR1 MNHEY, CDR2 SMNVEV (reference sequence). The CDR3 nucleotides are TGTGCCAGTGGACCCACAGATACGCAGTATTTT. This sequence encodes CASGPTDTQYF.

The CDR3 bases are TGTGCCAGCAGTTACACCCGGACACAAAATCAGCCCCAGCATTTT. It translates to CASSYTRTQNQPQHF. The V call is TRBV6-6, the J call TRBJ1-5, with a possible D match to TRBD1 (5 bases). Looked up from germline, CDR1 is MNHNY and CDR2 is SVGAGI (reference sequence). V shed 2 bases and J shed 4 bases, with 12 bases lying between them. The CDR3 is 15 residues long.

This clonotype occurred a few times. V and J are TRBV18 and TRBJ1-1, with D possibly TRBD1 on 5 matching bases. The V end lost 0 bases, the J end lost 1 base, and 9 bases lay between the germline ends. There are 15 residues in the CDR3. CDR1 and CDR2 from the germline V gene are KGHSH and LQKENI. CDR3 nucleotide sequence: TGTGCCAGCTCACCACCCCTGGGGGGGAACACTGAAGCTTTCTTT. Translated, it gives CASSPPLGGNTEAFF.

The chain has TRBV7-7 and TRBJ2-3; 14 bases are shared with TRBD2. CDR3 length equals 17 residues. Germline V gene sequence: CDR1 SSHAT, CDR2 FNYEAQ (reference sequence). The chain's CDR3 is CATNLLGTSGSTDTQYF. CDR3 DNA: TGTGCTACTAACCTACTGGGGACTAGCGGGAGTACAGATACGCAGTATTTT.